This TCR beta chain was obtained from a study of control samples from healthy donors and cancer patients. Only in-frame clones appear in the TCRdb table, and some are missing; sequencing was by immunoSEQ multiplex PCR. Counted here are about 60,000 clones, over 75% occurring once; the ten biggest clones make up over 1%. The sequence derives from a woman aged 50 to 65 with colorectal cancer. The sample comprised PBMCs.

The CDR3, as DNA: TGTGCCAGTAGTAGACACCTCGAGGGGTTGGTAACGTATGGCTACACCTTC. The encoded protein is CASSRHLEGLVTYGYTF. The chain combines TRBV19 with TRBJ1-2, with a weak D call TRBD1 (5 bases). The CDR3 is made up of 17 amino acids. V lost 4 bases and J lost 5, with 23 bases in between. Germline CDR1 reads LNHDA; CDR2 reads SQIVND (reference sequence). Full variable domain (outside the CDR3, taken from reference TRBV19 and TRBJ1-2): DGGITQSPKYLFRKEGQNVTLSCEQNLNHDAMYWYRQDPGQGLRLIYYSQIVNDFQKGDIAEGYSVSREKKESFPLTVTSAQKNPTAFYLCASSRHLEGLVTYGYTFGSGTRLTVV.